This T cell receptor (beta chain) was sequenced in a study of blood T cell repertoires in COVID-19. V was cut by 5 bases and J by 4 bases, with 15 bases left in between. Looked up from germline, CDR1 is SGHAT and CDR2 is FQNNGV. The CDR3 runs 14 residues. Measured with immunoSEQ multiplex PCR; TCRdb has only the in-frame clones, and not every one. Of 25,000 to 35,000 clones listed, 75% to 90% are singletons. V and J are TRBV11-2 and TRBJ2-7; D perhaps matches TRBD1 (5 bases). Sequencing was done on a sample of peripheral blood. This receptor was obtained from a human donor with acute or convalescent COVID-19. The donor label of this sample is uncertain. The CDR3 DNA is TGTGCCAGCAGCCTCACCCAGGGTAGATACGAGCAGTACTTC. It codes for CASSLTQGRYEQYF.